A selection of T cell receptor beta chains follows, all from one sample in a study of blood T cells in healthy people across ages. TCRdb passed the 5' RACE reads through MiXCR, listing each CDR3 protein once. The sample lists over a million distinct CDR3 sequences; 42% were seen once. The specimen was blood. These receptors were obtained from a woman under 30 in good health. Each CDR3 is given with its conserved first and last residue. A D gene is named only where the DNA matches it firmly. Expanded clones are given a class, and other clones once, few, many or no size at all.

CDR3nt,CDR3aa,v_gene,j_gene,d_gene,abundance
TGTGCCAGCAGCATTCTACAGGGCTCTGGGGAAAAACTGTTTTTT,CASSILQGSGEKLFF,TRBV12-3/TRBV12-4,TRBJ1-4,.,.
TGTGCCAGCAGCCCCGCCGGGACAGTGCAAGAGACCCAGTACTTC,CASSPAGTVQETQYF,TRBV12-3/TRBV12-4,TRBJ2-5,TRBD1,few
TGTGCCAGCAGCCAAGAGACTGTTGGGCGGGGCTACAATGAGCAGTTCTTC,CASSQETVGRGYNEQFF,TRBV3-1,TRBJ2-1,.,few
TGTGCCAGCAGTGGAGGACTAGCGGGAGGAGCCGAGCAGTACTTC,CASSGGLAGGAEQYF,TRBV6-5,TRBJ2-7,TRBD2,.
TGTGCCAGCAACCTACAGGGGAGGAACACTGAAGCTTTCTTT,CASNLQGRNTEAFF,TRBV6-6,TRBJ1-1,TRBD1,many
TGTGCCAGCAGCAAAGCGAGGGGGCCCACGAGATGTCAGCCCCAGCATTTT,CASSKARGPTRCQPQHF,TRBV21-1,TRBJ1-5,.,.
TGTGCCAGCAGCCCCCTAGGCGAACCACGAGAGCAGTACTTC,CASSPLGEPREQYF,TRBV7-2,TRBJ2-7,.,.
TGTGCCAGCATCCTCCGGGGCATAGATACGCGGTATTTT,CASILRGIDTRYF,TRBV12-3/TRBV12-4,TRBJ2-3,.,.
TGCAGCCTCCGGGACAGTTCCTACAATGAGCAGTACTTC,CSLRDSSYNEQYF,TRBV29-1,TRBJ2-7,TRBD1,few
TGTGCCAGCAGCTTGCGGGAGCAGCCCAACAATGAGCAGTTCTTC,CASSLREQPNNEQFF,TRBV4-2,TRBJ2-1,TRBD2,.
TGTGCCACCTCGAGAGGGCTAGCGGGGTACAGTGAGCAGTTCTTC,CATSRGLAGYSEQFF,TRBV6-2/TRBV6-3,TRBJ2-1,TRBD2,.
TGCGCCAGCAGCCCGTGGCAGGGGGAGGCTGAAGCTTTCTTT,CASSPWQGEAEAFF,TRBV5-1,TRBJ1-1,TRBD1,.
TGTGCCAGCAGTCGACTTATAACCCTTGATGAAAAACTGTTTTTT,CASSRLITLDEKLFF,TRBV6-2/TRBV6-3,TRBJ1-4,.,once
TGTGCCAGCAGCCGGGACAGGAGGTCGTACACAGATACGCAGTATTTT,CASSRDRRSYTDTQYF,TRBV6-1,TRBJ2-3,TRBD1,.
TGCAGTGCTAGATCCCTAGCGGGGGGGCTTTTCCATGAGCAGTTCTTC,CSARSLAGGLFHEQFF,TRBV20-1,TRBJ2-1,TRBD2,.
TGCGCCAGCAGCCCCCAGACTAGCGGGGGGCCGACCGATACGCAGTATTTT,CASSPQTSGGPTDTQYF,TRBV4-1,TRBJ2-3,TRBD2,few
TGCAGTGCTAGAGGGACAGGGCCGAAGAAAACAGATACGCAGTATTTT,CSARGTGPKKTDTQYF,TRBV20-1,TRBJ2-3,TRBD1,.
TGTGCTAGTGGCCCCGGGACAGGGTCCCACGAGCAGTACTTC,CASGPGTGSHEQYF,TRBV12-5,TRBJ2-7,TRBD1,.
TGTGCCAGCAGTTTAGCGCGGGGGGAAGGTGAAAAACTGTTTTTT,CASSLARGEGEKLFF,TRBV12-3/TRBV12-4,TRBJ1-4,.,many
TGTGTCAGCAGCGAAGGACTAGCGGGAGGAGTTCAAGAGACCCAGTACTTC,CVSSEGLAGGVQETQYF,TRBV9,TRBJ2-5,TRBD2,.